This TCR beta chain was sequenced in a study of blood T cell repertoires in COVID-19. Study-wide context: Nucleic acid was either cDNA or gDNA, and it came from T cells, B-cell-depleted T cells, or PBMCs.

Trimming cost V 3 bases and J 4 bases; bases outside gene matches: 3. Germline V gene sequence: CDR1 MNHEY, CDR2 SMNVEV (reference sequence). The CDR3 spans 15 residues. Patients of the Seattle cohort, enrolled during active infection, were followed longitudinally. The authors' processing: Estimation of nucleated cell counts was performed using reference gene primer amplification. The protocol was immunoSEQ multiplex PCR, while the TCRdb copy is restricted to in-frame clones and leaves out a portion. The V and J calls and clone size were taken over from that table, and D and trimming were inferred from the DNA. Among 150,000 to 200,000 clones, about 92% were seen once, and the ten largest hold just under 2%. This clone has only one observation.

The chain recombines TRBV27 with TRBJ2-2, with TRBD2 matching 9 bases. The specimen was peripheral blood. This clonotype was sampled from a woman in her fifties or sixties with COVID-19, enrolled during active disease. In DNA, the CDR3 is TGTGCCAGCAGTTTCGGCGGGGGGGCCACCGGGGAGCTGTTTTTT. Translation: CASSFGGGATGELFF.